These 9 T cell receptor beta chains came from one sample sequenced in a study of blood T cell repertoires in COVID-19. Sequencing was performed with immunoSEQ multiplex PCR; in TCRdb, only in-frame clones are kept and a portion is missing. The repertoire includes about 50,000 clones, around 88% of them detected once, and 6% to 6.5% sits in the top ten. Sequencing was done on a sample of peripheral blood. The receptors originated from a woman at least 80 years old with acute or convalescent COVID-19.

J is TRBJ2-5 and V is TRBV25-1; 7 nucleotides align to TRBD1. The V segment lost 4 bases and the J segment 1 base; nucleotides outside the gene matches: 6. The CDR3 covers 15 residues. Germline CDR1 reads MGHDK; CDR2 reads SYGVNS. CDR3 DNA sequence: TGTGCCAGCAGTGCCTTCCGGGACAGCCAAGAGACCCAGTACTTC. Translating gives CASSAFRDSQETQYF.

The CDR3 is CASSHIRMGGQGNTIYF. The CDR3 coding sequence is TGTGCCAGCAGCCATATTCGGATGGGGGGGCAGGGAAACACCATATATTTT. The chain employs TRBV7-2 and TRBJ1-3; TRBD1 is a possible D gene (6 bases). The CDR3 loop spans 17 amino acids. Germline-derived CDR1 and CDR2 are SGHTA and FQGNSA. Trimming cost V 5 bases and J 4 bases, with 21 bases left between them.

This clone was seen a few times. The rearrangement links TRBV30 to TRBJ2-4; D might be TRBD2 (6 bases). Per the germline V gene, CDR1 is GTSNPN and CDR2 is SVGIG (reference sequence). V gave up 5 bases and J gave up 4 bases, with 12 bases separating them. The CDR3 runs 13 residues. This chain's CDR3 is CAWGAEGKNIQYF. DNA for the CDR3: TGTGCCTGGGGGGCGGAGGGGAAAAACATTCAGTACTTC.

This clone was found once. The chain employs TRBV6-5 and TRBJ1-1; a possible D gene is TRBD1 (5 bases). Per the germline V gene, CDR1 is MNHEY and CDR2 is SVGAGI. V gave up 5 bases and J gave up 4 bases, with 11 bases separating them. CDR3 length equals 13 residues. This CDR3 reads CASSRGGGTEAFF. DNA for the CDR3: TGTGCCAGCAGTCGCGGGGGGGGCACTGAAGCTTTCTTT.

The CDR3 protein is CASSLGGLSYNEQFF. CDR3 in DNA: TGTGCCAGCAGCCTCGGGGGTCTCTCCTACAATGAGCAGTTCTTC. The chain uses TRBV11-2 and TRBJ2-1; possible D gene TRBD2, 6 bases. The germline V gene encodes CDR1 SGHAT and CDR2 FQNNGV. The V gene lost 5 bases and the J gene lost 0 bases, with 11 bases spanning the gap. This CDR3 contains 15 residues.

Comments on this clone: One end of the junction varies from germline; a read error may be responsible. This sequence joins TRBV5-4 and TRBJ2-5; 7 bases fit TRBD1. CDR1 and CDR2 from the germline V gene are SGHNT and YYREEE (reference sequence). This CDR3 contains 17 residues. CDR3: CASSSMGGTAIQETQYF. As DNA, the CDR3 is TGTGCCAGCAGCTCTATGGGTGGGACAGCAATACAAGAAACCCAGTACTTC.

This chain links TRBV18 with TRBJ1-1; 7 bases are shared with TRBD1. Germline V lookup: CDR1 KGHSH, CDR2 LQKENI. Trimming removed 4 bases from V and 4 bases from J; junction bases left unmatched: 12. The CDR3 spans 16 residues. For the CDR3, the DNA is TGTGCCAGCTCACGAGGGGAACAGGGGTTAGGCACTGAAGCTTTCTTT. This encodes CASSRGEQGLGTEAFF.

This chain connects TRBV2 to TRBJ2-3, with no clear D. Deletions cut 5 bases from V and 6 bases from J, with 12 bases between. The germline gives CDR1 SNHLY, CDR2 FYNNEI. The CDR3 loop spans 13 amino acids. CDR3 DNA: TGTGCCAGCAGTATCGACCCCGGGGATACGCAGTATTTT. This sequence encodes CASSIDPGDTQYF.

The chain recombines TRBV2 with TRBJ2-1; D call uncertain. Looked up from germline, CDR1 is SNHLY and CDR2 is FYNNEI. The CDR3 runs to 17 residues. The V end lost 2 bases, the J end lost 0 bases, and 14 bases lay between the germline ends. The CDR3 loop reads CASSESGANPSYNEQFF. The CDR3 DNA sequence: TGTGCCAGCAGTGAAAGTGGAGCGAATCCCTCCTACAATGAGCAGTTCTTC.